These 30 T cell receptor beta chains were sequenced from one sample in a study of cytomegalovirus exposure and HLA in healthy donors. The primer mix had 60 Vbeta and 13 Jbeta primers. Using immunoSEQ multiplex PCR, the repertoire was profiled, and TCRdb retains in-frame clones only, with some absent. The table lists 150,000 to 200,000 clones, 70% to 80% of them singletons, with about 2% in the top ten. The sample was PBMCs. These receptors were collected from a man between 35 and 55 years old in good health and CMV-seronegative.

The V call is TRBV29-1, the J call TRBJ2-7; 7 bases fit TRBD2. CDR3 length: 13 amino acids. The trim removed 3 bases at V and 2 bases at J, leaving 4 bases unmatched. The germline CDR1 and CDR2 sequences are SQVTM and ANQGSEA. For the CDR3, the DNA is TGCAGCGTTGACGGCGGGACTACCTACGAGCAGTACTTC. Translation: CSVDGGTTYEQYF.

A remark on this clone: Compared with germline, one end of the junction differs, possibly owing to a read error. The gene calls are TRBV7-2 and TRBJ2-1, with a tentative D call TRBD2 (6 bases). The length of the CDR3 is 18 residues. Germline V lookup: CDR1 SGHTA, CDR2 FQGNSA. The CDR3 DNA is TGTGCCAGCAGCTTAGGCCCCCCGGGAAGGGGAGGCTACAATGAGCGGTTCTTC. This encodes CASSLGPPGRGGYNERFF. The full variable domain, rest sourced from reference TRBV7-2 and TRBJ2-1, is GAGVSQSPSNKVTEKGKDVELRCDPISGHTALYWYRQSLGQGLEFLIYFQGNSAPDKSGLPSDRFSAERTGGSVSTLTIQRTQQEDSAVYLCASSLGPPGRGGYNERFFGPGTRLTVL.

The chain employs TRBV18 and TRBJ2-5, with 10 positions matching TRBD1. Germline V gene lookup returns CDR1 KGHSH and CDR2 LQKENI. The CDR3 is made up of 15 amino acids. Losses at the gene ends were 4 bases for V and 5 bases for J; bases not matched to a gene: 7. CDR3 bases: TGTGCCAGCTCACTAGGGACAGGGGAAGCGGAGACCCAGTACTTC. Encoded protein: CASSLGTGEAETQYF.

This chain's CDR3 is CPLVSGSPASNQPQHF. In DNA, the CDR3 is TGCCCACTGGTCTCGGGGTCCCCGGCGAGCAATCAGCCCCAGCATTTT. V gene TRBV10-1 combines with J gene TRBJ1-5; no definite D call. The germline CDR1 and CDR2 sequences are WNHNN and SYGVQD (reference sequence). The CDR3 is 16 amino acids.

V is TRBV6-1 and J is TRBJ2-3; 10 nucleotides align to TRBD2. Germline CDR1 is MNHNS and CDR2 is SASEGT. This CDR3 is 13 amino acids long. The junction had 0 bases not matched to a gene; V was cut back by 5 bases and J by 4 bases. The CDR3 region has the DNA TGTGCCAGCAGTCTAGCGGGAGCAGATACGCAGTATTTT. This encodes CASSLAGADTQYF.

This clone was found a few times. The chain combines TRBV6-5 with TRBJ1-2; tentatively, D is TRBD1 (6 bases). V shed 0 bases and J shed 7 bases, with 12 bases lying between them. The CDR3 runs 14 residues. Germline values: CDR1 MNHEY, CDR2 SVGAGI. The CDR3 nucleotides read TGTGCCAGCAGTTACTCGACAGGCGGCGGTGGCTACACCTTC. This sequence encodes CASSYSTGGGGYTF.

This chain connects TRBV6-4 to TRBJ2-7; 9 nucleotides match TRBD2. V lost 6 bases, J lost 4 bases, and 10 bases stayed unmatched. The CDR3 sequence is 15 residues long. Germline CDR1 is MRHNA and CDR2 is SNTAGT. The DNA for the CDR3 is TGTGCCAGCAGGTTAGCGGGAGAGTTGGATTACGAGCAGTACTTC. It translates to CASRLAGELDYEQYF.

The chain recombines TRBV19 with TRBJ1-1; D ambiguous. The CDR3 runs 13 residues. Per the germline V gene, CDR1 is LNHDA and CDR2 is SQIVND (reference sequence). Trimming shortened V by 6 bases and J by 5 bases, and 13 bases separated the two germline ends. CDR3 protein: CASSYRGMTEAFF. The CDR3, as DNA: TGTGCCAGTAGCTATCGGGGTATGACTGAAGCTTTCTTT. Full variable domain (outside the CDR3, taken from reference TRBV19 and TRBJ1-1): DGGITQSPKYLFRKEGQNVTLSCEQNLNHDAMYWYRQDPGQGLRLIYYSQIVNDFQKGDIAEGYSVSREKKESFPLTVTSAQKNPTAFYLCASSYRGMTEAFFGQGTRLTVV.

This chain links TRBV6-5 with TRBJ1-2; TRBD1 agrees at 10 bases. Per the germline V gene, CDR1 is MNHEY and CDR2 is SVGAGI. The junction had 0 bases not matched to a gene; V was cut back by 6 bases and J by 5 bases. This CDR3 has 12 residues. The CDR3 is CASRDRGYGYTF. The CDR3 DNA reads TGTGCCAGCAGGGACAGGGGGTATGGCTACACCTTC.

This clone was observed a single time. The gene calls are TRBV5-8 and TRBJ1-1; 11 nucleotides agree with TRBD1. The CDR3 runs to 16 residues. The junction had 6 bases not matched to a gene; V was cut back by 2 bases and J by 3 bases. Germline lookup yields CDR1 SGHTS and CDR2 YDEGEE. The CDR3 is CASSFAAGQGDTEAFF. Here the CDR3 DNA reads TGTGCCAGCAGCTTTGCGGCGGGACAGGGGGACACTGAAGCTTTCTTT. Full variable domain (outside the CDR3, taken from reference TRBV5-8 and TRBJ1-1): EAGVTQSPTHLIKTRGQQATLRCSPISGHTSVYWYQQALGLGLQFLLWYDEGEERNRGNFPPRFSGRQFPNYSSELNVNALELEDSALYLCASSFAAGQGDTEAFFGQGTRLTVV.

The chain combines TRBV15 with TRBJ2-2; 8 bases agree with TRBD1. CDR1 is LNHNV, CDR2 YYDKDF, per germline (reference sequence). Unmatched junction bases numbered 5, after V lost 1 base and J lost 7 bases. This CDR3 has 15 residues. CDR3 DNA sequence: TGTGCCACCAGCAGAGGGGGACAGGCGAACGGGGAGCTGTTTTTT. Protein: CATSRGGQANGELFF.

This chain joins TRBV4-2 and TRBJ2-3; D is possibly TRBD1 (5 bases). V lost 6 bases and J lost 2, with 12 bases in between. The CDR3 is 14 amino acids. In germline, CDR1 is LGHNA, CDR2 YNFKEQ. CDR3 sequence reads: CASSQGENTDTQYF. The DNA of the CDR3 is TGTGCCAGCAGTCAGGGCGAGAACACAGATACGCAGTATTTT.

The table lists this clone with a few counts. The chain joins TRBV28 to TRBJ2-7; possibly TRBD2 for D (6 bases). The CDR3 is 13 amino acids. The V gene lost 6 bases and the J gene lost 3 bases, with 12 bases spanning the gap. Germline assignment: CDR1 MDHEN and CDR2 SYDVKM. CDR3 nucleotide sequence: TGTGCCAGCAGCGGGGGTCCTATCTACGAGCAGTACTTC. Its translation: CASSGGPIYEQYF.

There are a few counts of this clone. The chain uses TRBV5-6 and TRBJ2-6; 7 bases line up with TRBD2. CDR1 is SGHDT, CDR2 YYEEEE, per germline. The junction had 14 bases not matched to a gene; V was cut back by 4 bases and J by 1 base. This CDR3 has 19 residues. The CDR3 reads CASSNGAGLDLSGANVLTF. In DNA form, the CDR3 reads TGTGCCAGCAGCAACGGAGCGGGACTCGATTTGTCTGGGGCCAACGTCCTGACTTTC. The complete variable domain, with remaining parts taken from reference TRBV5-6 and TRBJ2-6, reads DAGVTQSPTHLIKTRGQQVTLRCSPKSGHDTVSWYQQALGQGPQFIFQYYEEEERQRGNFPDRFSGHQFPNYSSELNVNALLLGDSALYLCASSNGAGLDLSGANVLTFGAGSRLTVL.

The rearrangement links TRBV28 to TRBJ2-3; D perhaps matches TRBD2 (5 bases). V was clipped by 7 bases and J by 3 bases, with 8 bases between them. Germline V CDR1 and CDR2: MDHEN, SYDVKM. The CDR3 extends over 12 amino acids. CDR3 region: CASKSGTDTQYF. The CDR3 DNA reads TGTGCCAGCAAAAGCGGTACAGATACGCAGTATTTT.

The chain uses TRBV5-1 and TRBJ2-2, with D possibly being TRBD2 (5 bases). CDR3 length: 15 residues. V lost 0 bases and J lost 4, with 10 bases in between. Germline CDR1 SGHRS, CDR2 YFSETQ. Here the CDR3 DNA reads TGCGCCAGCAGCTTGGACGTGGGGAGCACCGGGGAGCTGTTTTTT. This gives the protein CASSLDVGSTGELFF.

V and J are TRBV11-1 and TRBJ2-5; TRBD2 aligns across 8 bases. Germline assignment: CDR1 SGHAT and CDR2 FQDESV (reference sequence). J gave up 6 bases and V 3 bases, and 6 bases lay outside the gene matches. The CDR3 contains 14 residues. The CDR3 is CASSLSGGPKTQYF. The CDR3 DNA reads TGTGCCAGCAGCTTGTCGGGAGGGCCTAAGACCCAGTACTTC.

The V gene is TRBV7-2, the J gene TRBJ2-7; 12 nucleotides agree with TRBD2. The CDR3 contains 15 residues. CDR1 and CDR2 (germline): SGHTA, FQGNSA. The junction had 2 bases not matched to a gene; V was cut back by 1 base and J by 4 bases. CDR3 in amino acids: CASSLGTSGKYEQYF. CDR3 bases: TGTGCCAGCAGCTTAGGGACTAGCGGGAAATACGAGCAGTACTTC.

The chain couples TRBV9 to TRBJ1-4, with 7 nucleotides matching TRBD1. The CDR3 loop spans 16 amino acids. The junction had 7 bases not matched to a gene; V was cut back by 3 bases and J by 2 bases. CDR1 and CDR2 (germline): SGDLS, YYNGEE. The CDR3 reads CASSARQGGTNEKLFF. The CDR3 DNA reads as TGTGCCAGCAGCGCGAGACAGGGCGGGACTAATGAAAAACTGTTTTTT.

This clone was seen just once. The chain couples TRBV2 to TRBJ2-6; 9 bases align to TRBD2. This CDR3 contains 15 residues. Germline trimming cut 5 bases from V and 2 bases from J; bases unmatched to any gene: 1. Germline V CDR1 and CDR2: SNHLY, FYNNEI. For the CDR3, the DNA is TGTGCCAGCAGTAGCGGGAGGCCTGGGGCCAACGTCCTGACTTTC. Translated: CASSSGRPGANVLTF.

The chain is built from TRBV11-2 and TRBJ2-1; 7 nucleotides agree with TRBD2. V lost 5 bases and J lost 8; bases outside the gene matches: 15. CDR1 and CDR2 (germline): SGHAT, FQNNGV. This CDR3 contains 16 residues. CDR3: CASSPVGGSLQYEQFF. The CDR3 DNA sequence: TGTGCCAGCAGCCCCGTAGGCGGGAGCCTCCAGTATGAGCAGTTCTTC.

The chain carries TRBV30 and TRBJ2-6, with D hard to call. The CDR3 sequence is 17 residues long. Trimming cost V 3 bases and J 0 bases, with 15 bases left between them. CDR1 and CDR2 from the germline V gene are GTSNPN and SVGIG (reference sequence). DNA for the CDR3: TGTGCCTGGAGCGCCTTGAGGCAAAGCTCTGGGGCCAACGTCCTGACTTTC. This gives the protein CAWSALRQSSGANVLTF. The whole variable domain, filled in from reference TRBV30 and TRBJ2-6, reads SQTIHQWPATLVQPVGSPLSLECTVEGTSNPNLYWYRQAAGRGLQLLFYSVGIGQISSEVPQNLSASRPQDRQFILSSKKLLLSDSGFYLCAWSALRQSSGANVLTFGAGSRLTVL.

The rearrangement joins TRBV2 to TRBJ1-2, with unresolved D. Germline loops: CDR1 SNHLY, CDR2 FYNNEI. The CDR3 is 13 amino acids. V was pared by 6 bases and J by 4 bases, with 12 bases between. CDR3 DNA: TGTGCCAGCAGCCTACAGCTTCTCTATGGCTACACCTTC. This encodes CASSLQLLYGYTF.

The J gene is TRBJ2-7, the V gene TRBV6-1; tentative D call: TRBD2 (5 bases). The CDR3 length is 16 residues. From germline, CDR1 is MNHNS and CDR2 SASEGT. V dropped 2 bases and J dropped 2 bases, with 16 bases sitting between them. In DNA, the CDR3 is TGTGCCAGCAGTGAATCCTTCGCGACTAAGGCCTACGAGCAGTACTTC. It yields the protein CASSESFATKAYEQYF.

This clone was seen more than once but under ten times. V is TRBV9 and J is TRBJ2-6; D may be TRBD1 (7 bases). Germline lookup yields CDR1 SGDLS and CDR2 YYNGEE. Trimming took 1 base from V and 0 from J, leaving 14 bases between them. The CDR3 consists of 18 residues. The CDR3 sequence is CASSVQGDWGSGANVLTF. The CDR3 DNA follows: TGTGCCAGCAGCGTACAGGGGGACTGGGGCTCTGGGGCCAACGTCCTGACTTTC.

This chain connects TRBV5-5 to TRBJ2-1; no reliable D call. This CDR3 comprises 15 residues. Germline CDR1 is SGHKS and CDR2 is YYEKEE (reference sequence). V shed 0 bases and J shed 2 bases, with 9 bases lying between them. Written as DNA, the CDR3 is TGTGCCAGCAGCTTGGGCAACGGTGCCTACAATGAGCAGTTCTTC. Its translation: CASSLGNGAYNEQFF.

The chain employs TRBV4-3 and TRBJ2-1; 8 bases fit TRBD2. The CDR3 runs 15 residues. The V gene end was trimmed by 6 bases and the J gene end by 4 bases; junction bases not matched to a gene: 8. The germline V gene has CDR1 LGHNA and CDR2 YSLEER. CDR3 in DNA: TGCGCCAGCAGTCCCGGGCAGCGGGAGTACAATGAGCAGTTCTTC. Amino acid sequence: CASSPGQREYNEQFF.

The V and J genes are TRBV13 and TRBJ2-3; TRBD2 agrees at 8 bases. V was clipped by 2 bases and J by 5 bases; unmatched bases: 6. The CDR3 covers 15 residues. The germline V gene encodes CDR1 PRHDT and CDR2 FYEKMQ (reference sequence). The CDR3 protein is CASSLIGRAGDTQYF. CDR3 DNA sequence: TGTGCCAGCAGCTTAATCGGGAGGGCTGGAGATACGCAGTATTTT.

V usage is TRBV4-2 and J usage is TRBJ2-3, with 11 bases identical to TRBD2. Germline CDR1 reads LGHNA; CDR2 reads YNFKEQ. V shed 5 bases and J 3 bases; nucleotides not matched to a gene: 4. This CDR3 is 15 amino acids long. The CDR3 protein is CASSKTSGTTDTQYF. For the CDR3, the DNA is TGTGCCAGCAGCAAGACTAGCGGGACTACAGATACGCAGTATTTT.

The rearrangement links TRBV7-9 to TRBJ1-3; D is undetermined. The germline CDR1 and CDR2 sequences are SEHNR and FQNEAQ (reference sequence). The V end was cut by 8 bases, the J end by 0 bases, with 20 bases between. The CDR3 runs to 17 residues. The CDR3 reads CASGWGVGSSSGNTIYF. The CDR3 nucleotides are TGTGCCAGCGGCTGGGGAGTAGGTTCGAGCTCTGGAAACACCATATATTTT.